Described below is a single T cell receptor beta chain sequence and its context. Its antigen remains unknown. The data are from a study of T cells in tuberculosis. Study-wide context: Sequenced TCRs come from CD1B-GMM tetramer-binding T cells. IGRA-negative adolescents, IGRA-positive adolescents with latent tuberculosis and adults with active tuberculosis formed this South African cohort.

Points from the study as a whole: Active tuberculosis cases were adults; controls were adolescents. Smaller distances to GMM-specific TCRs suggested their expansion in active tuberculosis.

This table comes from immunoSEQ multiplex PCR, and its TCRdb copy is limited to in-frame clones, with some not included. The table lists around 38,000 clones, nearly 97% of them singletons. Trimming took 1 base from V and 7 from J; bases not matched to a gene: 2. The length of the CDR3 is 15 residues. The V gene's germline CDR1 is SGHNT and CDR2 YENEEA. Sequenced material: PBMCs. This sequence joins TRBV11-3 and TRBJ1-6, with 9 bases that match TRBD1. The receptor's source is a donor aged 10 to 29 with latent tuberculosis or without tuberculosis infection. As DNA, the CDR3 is TGTGCCAGCAGCTTAGGGACAGGGGACAATTCACCCCTCCACTTT. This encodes CASSLGTGDNSPLHF.